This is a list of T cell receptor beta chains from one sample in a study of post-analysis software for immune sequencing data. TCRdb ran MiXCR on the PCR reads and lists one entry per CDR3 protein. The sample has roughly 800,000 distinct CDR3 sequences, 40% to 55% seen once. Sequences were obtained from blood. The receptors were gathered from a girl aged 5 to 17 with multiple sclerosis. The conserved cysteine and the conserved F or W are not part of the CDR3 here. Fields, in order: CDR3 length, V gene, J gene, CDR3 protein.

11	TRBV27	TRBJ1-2	ASSWGANYGYT
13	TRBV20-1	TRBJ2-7	SAPISGPRTYEQY
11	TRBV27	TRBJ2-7	ASMASDSYEQY
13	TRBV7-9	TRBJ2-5	ASSSTGPRDNEQY
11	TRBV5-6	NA	ASSYGQHYEQY
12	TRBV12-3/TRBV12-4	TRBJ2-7	ASSFLTGRDEQY
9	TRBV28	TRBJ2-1	ASSRTGEQF
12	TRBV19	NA	ASSIRTGGHEQY
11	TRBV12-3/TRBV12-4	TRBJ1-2	ASSLSGAGGYT
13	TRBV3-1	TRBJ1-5	ASSLTGDRGQPQH
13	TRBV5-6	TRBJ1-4	ASSFPTETSEKLF
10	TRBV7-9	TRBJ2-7	ASSRNTYEQY
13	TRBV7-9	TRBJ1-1	ASSPPRVGDTEAF
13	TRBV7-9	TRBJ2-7	ASSPVSLFSYEQY